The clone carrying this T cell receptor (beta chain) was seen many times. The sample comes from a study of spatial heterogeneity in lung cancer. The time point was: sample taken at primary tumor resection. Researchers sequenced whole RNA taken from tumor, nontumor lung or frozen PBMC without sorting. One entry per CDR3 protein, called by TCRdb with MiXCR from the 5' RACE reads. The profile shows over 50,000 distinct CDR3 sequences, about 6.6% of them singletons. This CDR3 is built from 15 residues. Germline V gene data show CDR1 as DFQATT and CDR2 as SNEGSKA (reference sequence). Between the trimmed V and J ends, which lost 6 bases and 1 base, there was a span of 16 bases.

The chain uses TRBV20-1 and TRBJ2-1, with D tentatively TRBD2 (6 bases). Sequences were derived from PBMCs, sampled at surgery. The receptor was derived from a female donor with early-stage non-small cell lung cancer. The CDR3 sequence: CSARRPSASYNEQFF. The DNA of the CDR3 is TGCAGTGCCCGAAGGCCTAGCGCGTCCTACAATGAGCAGTTCTTC.